In its sample, the clone carrying this TCR beta chain was seen many times. TCRdb analysed the 5' RACE reads with MiXCR anew, one entry per CDR3 protein. The sample lists approximately 140,000 distinct CDR3 sequences; 8% to 9% were seen once. The source of the sample is a study of CD8 T cells in ankylosing spondylitis. Material: synovial fluid, either unsorted or a sorted T cell fraction (not recorded which). The clonotype was recovered from a male donor with ankylosing spondylitis.

CDR3 region: CSAAATSRTQYF. In DNA, the CDR3 is TGCAGCGCCGCGGCAACGTCGCGTACGCAGTATTTT. The chain carries TRBV29-1 and TRBJ2-3; D gene uncertain. The CDR3 runs 12 residues. Trimming took off 7 bases at V and 8 bases at J, with 16 bases between the two ends. In germline, CDR1 is SQVTM, CDR2 ANQGSEA.